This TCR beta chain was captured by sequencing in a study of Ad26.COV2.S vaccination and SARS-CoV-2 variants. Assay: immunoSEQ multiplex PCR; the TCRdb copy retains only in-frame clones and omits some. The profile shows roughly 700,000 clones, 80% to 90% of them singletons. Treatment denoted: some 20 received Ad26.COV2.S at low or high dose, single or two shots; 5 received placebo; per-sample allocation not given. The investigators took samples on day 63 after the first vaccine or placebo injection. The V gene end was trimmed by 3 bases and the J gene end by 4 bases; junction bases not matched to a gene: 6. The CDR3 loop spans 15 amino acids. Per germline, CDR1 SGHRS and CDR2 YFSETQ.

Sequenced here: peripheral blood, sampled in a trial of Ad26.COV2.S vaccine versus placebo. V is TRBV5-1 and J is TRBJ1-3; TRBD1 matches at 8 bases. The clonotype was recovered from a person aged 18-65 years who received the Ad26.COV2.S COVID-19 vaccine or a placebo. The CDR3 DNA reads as TGCGCCAGCAGCTCGGAGACAGGGGTCGGAAACACCATATATTTT. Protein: CASSSETGVGNTIYF.